This entry lists 27 T cell receptor beta chains sequenced from one sample in a study of molecular identifiers for immune sequencing clone quantification. TCRdb used MiXCR to reprocess the PCR reads, holding one entry per CDR3 protein. The sample has approximately 550,000 distinct CDR3 sequences; 25% are singletons. Sample: naive CD8+ T cells from blood, with Jurkat cell RNA spiked in. As for subset: FACS-sorted CD8+CD4-CCR7+CD45RA+ naive T cells. These receptors originate from a human donor in good health. Some libraries in this study had Jurkat cell RNA spiked in.

In its sample, this clonotype was seen a few times. This chain uses TRBV30 with TRBJ2-1; the match to TRBD2 covers 14 bases. Germline values: CDR1 GTSNPN, CDR2 SVGIG (reference sequence). Unmatched junction bases numbered 10, after V lost 3 bases and J lost 3 bases. The CDR3 loop spans 18 amino acids. The CDR3 spells CAWRTGTSGSGYYNEQFF. CDR3 DNA: TGTGCCTGGAGGACCGGGACTAGCGGGAGTGGCTACTACAATGAGCAGTTCTTC.

The rearrangement links TRBV5-1 to TRBJ1-3; 8 bases agree with TRBD1. The CDR3 sequence is 15 residues long. V shed 2 bases and J 2 bases; nucleotides not matched to a gene: 3. Germline assignment: CDR1 SGHRS and CDR2 YFSETQ. As DNA, the CDR3 is TGCGCCAGCAGCTTAACACAGGGGGCTGGAAACACCATATATTTT. It is translated as CASSLTQGAGNTIYF.

This clonotype was picked up a small number of times. The rearrangement links TRBV6-2 or TRBV6-3 to TRBJ1-1; D unresolved. The V gene lost 2 bases and the J gene lost 1 base, with 8 bases spanning the gap. CDR1 and CDR2 (germline): MNHEY, SVGEGT. This CDR3 spans 14 amino acids. The CDR3 sequence is CASSYATANTEAFF. The DNA for the CDR3 is TGTGCCAGCAGTTACGCAACAGCGAACACTGAAGCTTTCTTT.

This clonotype has just a few counts. The rearrangement links TRBV7-9 to TRBJ1-5; 7 nucleotides match TRBD1. Germline-derived CDR1 and CDR2 are SEHNR and FQNEAQ (reference sequence). V trimming: 1 base; J trimming: 3 bases; junction bases outside the gene matches: 3. This CDR3 comprises 15 residues. This chain's CDR3 is CASSLEGANNQPQHF. The DNA of the CDR3 is TGTGCCAGCAGCTTAGAGGGGGCAAACAATCAGCCCCAGCATTTT. The variable domain in full, completed from reference TRBV7-9 and TRBJ1-5, reads DTGVSQNPRHKITKRGQNVTFRCDPISEHNRLYWYRQTLGQGPEFLTYFQNEAQLEKSRLLSDRFSAERPKGSFSTLEIQRTEQGDSAMYLCASSLEGANNQPQHFGDGTRLSIL.

CDR3 loop: CASSRRAWTGQNTGELFF. CDR3 nucleotides: TGTGCCAGCAGCCGACGCGCCTGGACAGGGCAGAACACCGGGGAGCTGTTTTTT. V is TRBV3-1 and J is TRBJ2-2; 8 bases align to TRBD1. Trimming took 4 bases from V and 1 from J; bases not matched to a gene: 11. Germline-derived CDR1 and CDR2 are LGHDT and YNNKEL (reference sequence). The CDR3 runs 18 residues.

The V gene is TRBV19, the J gene TRBJ2-7; D possibly corresponds to TRBD2 (6 bases). V was clipped by 6 bases and J by 2 bases, with 17 bases between them. Germline loops: CDR1 LNHDA, CDR2 SQIVND (reference sequence). This CDR3 has 15 residues. The CDR3 loop reads CASRAGTRSAYEQYF. CDR3 in DNA: TGTGCCAGTAGGGCCGGGACTCGATCTGCCTACGAGCAGTACTTC.

V gene TRBV6-1 combines with J gene TRBJ1-1; D uncertain. The CDR3 extends over 13 amino acids. CDR1 MNHNS and CDR2 SASEGT come from the germline V gene. The V end was cut by 6 bases, the J end by 0 bases, with 8 bases between. In DNA, the CDR3 is TGTGCCAGCAGGGTTGAATTGAACACTGAAGCTTTCTTT. This codes for CASRVELNTEAFF.

This clonotype has a count of ten or more. The chain combines TRBV7-9 with TRBJ2-7; D may be TRBD2 (5 bases). V was shortened by 5 bases and J by 6 bases, with 14 bases between the two germline ends. This CDR3 contains 13 residues. Germline lookup yields CDR1 SEHNR and CDR2 FQNEAQ (reference sequence). The DNA of the CDR3 is TGTGCCAGCAGCGGCACTAGAGAGCCCGAGCAGTACTTC. Its translation: CASSGTREPEQYF.

V gene TRBV29-1 combines with J gene TRBJ2-1; the D is unclear. Per the germline V gene, CDR1 is SQVTM and CDR2 is ANQGSEA. The CDR3 runs to 11 residues. Trimming cost V 5 bases and J 4 bases, with 6 bases left between them. CDR3 protein: CSVSSYNEQFF. In DNA form, the CDR3 reads TGCAGCGTTTCATCTTACAATGAGCAGTTCTTC.

This clonotype was observed a handful of times. This chain uses TRBV9 with TRBJ1-1; possibly TRBD1 for D (6 bases). Germline CDR1 reads SGDLS; CDR2 reads YYNGEE. The V end was cut by 1 base, the J end by 4 bases, with 11 bases between. The CDR3 extends over 14 amino acids. For the CDR3, the DNA is TGTGCCAGCAGCGTACAGGGGTATTTCACTGAAGCTTTCTTT. Protein sequence: CASSVQGYFTEAFF.

A remark on this clonotype: Relative to the germline gene, one junction end is altered; a read error may explain this. The rearrangement joins TRBV7-9 to TRBJ2-3; 10 bases align to TRBD2. The germline V gene has CDR1 SEHNR and CDR2 FQNEAQ (reference sequence). This CDR3 is 17 amino acids long. The CDR3 spells CASSPERTSGFTGTQYF. CDR3 nucleotides: TGTGCCAGCAGCCCCGAGCGGACTAGCGGCTTCACAGGTACGCAGTATTTT.

This clonotype was counted only a few times. The chain carries TRBV6-1 and TRBJ2-5, with TRBD1 matching over 8 bases. The V and J ends lost 3 bases and 5 bases, in that order; junction bases with no gene match: 8. In germline, CDR1 is MNHNS, CDR2 SASEGT. This CDR3 has 15 amino acids. CDR3: CASSDFQGAGETQYF. As DNA, the CDR3 is TGTGCCAGCAGTGACTTTCAGGGGGCGGGCGAGACCCAGTACTTC.

V and J are TRBV13 and TRBJ1-1; a weak D match, TRBD1 (6 bases). The V gene lost 1 base and the J gene lost 2 bases, with 14 bases spanning the gap. This CDR3 has 16 residues. Germline loops: CDR1 PRHDT, CDR2 FYEKMQ (reference sequence). The CDR3 DNA is TGTGCCAGCAGCTTAGAAACAGGGTCGTATAACACTGAAGCTTTCTTT. Translation gives CASSLETGSYNTEAFF.

This clonotype was counted many times. The chain has TRBV12-3 or TRBV12-4 and TRBJ1-1; unclear D gene. Trimming removed 1 base from V and 0 bases from J, with 9 bases in between. This CDR3 comprises 15 residues. CDR3 coding DNA: TGTGCCAGCAGTTTAGAGGCCGTCATGAACACTGAAGCTTTCTTT. Its protein product is CASSLEAVMNTEAFF.

V usage is TRBV12-3 or TRBV12-4 and J usage is TRBJ2-1, with 7 bases lining up with TRBD1. The CDR3 loop spans 15 amino acids. The J segment lost 2 bases and the V segment lost 3 bases, leaving 4 bases of the junction unmatched. In DNA form, the CDR3 reads TGTGCCAGCAGTTTCAGCACAGGGGCCTACAATGAGCAGTTCTTC. Translation: CASSFSTGAYNEQFF.

Notes on this clonotype: One end of the junction fails to match germline, which may point to a read error. The V and J genes are TRBV7-2 and TRBJ2-1, with 11 bases aligning to TRBD2. The germline V gene has CDR1 SGHTA and CDR2 FQGNSA. This CDR3 has 17 amino acids. The CDR3 reads CASSSRLAGSSCNEQFF. CDR3 nucleotides: TGTGCCAGCAGCTCCAGACTAGCGGGAAGCTCCTGCAATGAGCAGTTCTTC.

Regarding this clonotype: With a much larger clone just one base away, this may be a read error. The chain has TRBV7-9 and TRBJ2-7; 8 bases fit TRBD2. The V gene's germline CDR1 is SEHNR and CDR2 FQNEAQ (reference sequence). The length of the CDR3 is 16 residues. The CDR3 here is CASSLGKRELGSEQCF. The CDR3 nucleotides read TGTGCCAGCAGCTTAGGGAAGCGGGAGTTGGGGAGCGAGCAGTGCTTC.

This chain joins TRBV10-1 and TRBJ2-3; D is tentatively TRBD1 or TRBD2 (6 bases each). Germline values: CDR1 WNHNN, CDR2 SYGVQD (reference sequence). Deletions cut 10 bases from V and 6 bases from J, with 17 bases between. This CDR3 has 13 residues. The CDR3 sequence: CANLGGNVDTQYF. CDR3 nucleotide sequence: TGCGCCAACCTCGGGGGCAACGTTGATACGCAGTATTTT.

This clonotype was seen ten or more times. This chain connects TRBV30 to TRBJ2-3; D call uncertain. The V and J ends lost 2 bases and 3 bases respectively, with 6 bases between them. CDR1 and CDR2 (germline): GTSNPN, SVGIG (reference sequence). The CDR3 covers 12 residues. DNA of the CDR3: TGTGCCTGGAGTTTAGGTACAGATACGCAGTATTTT. This codes for CAWSLGTDTQYF.

V is TRBV9 and J is TRBJ2-5; perhaps TRBD1 as D (6 bases). This CDR3 is 14 amino acids long. Germline-derived CDR1 and CDR2 are SGDLS and YYNGEE. V was pared by 0 bases and J by 5 bases, with 11 bases between. CDR3 amino acids: CASSVAGDLETQYF. CDR3 nucleotide sequence: TGTGCCAGCAGCGTAGCAGGGGATTTGGAGACCCAGTACTTC.

The rearrangement links TRBV7-2 to TRBJ2-2, with D perhaps matching TRBD2 (5 bases). Per germline, CDR1 SGHTA and CDR2 FQGNSA. Trimming took 7 bases from V and 0 from J, leaving 15 bases between them. The CDR3 has 16 residues. This CDR3 reads CASTLAAIANTGELFF. The CDR3 nucleotides are TGTGCCAGCACCCTAGCCGCTATCGCGAACACCGGGGAGCTGTTTTTT.

This clonotype was detected only a few times. The CDR3 nucleotides are TGCGCCAGCAGCTTGGTTCAGGGAAGTCCCTACGAGCAGTACTTC. This sequence encodes CASSLVQGSPYEQYF. The chain has TRBV5-1 and TRBJ2-7, with D perhaps matching TRBD1 (5 bases). This CDR3 is built from 15 residues. V was shortened by 0 bases and J by 2 bases, with 12 bases between the two germline ends. Germline CDR1 reads SGHRS; CDR2 reads YFSETQ.

This clonotype was seen many times. This chain connects TRBV29-1 to TRBJ1-2; no clear D. The germline V gene encodes CDR1 SQVTM and CDR2 ANQGSEA. The CDR3 consists of 11 residues. The ends were cut back, 6 bases at V and 1 base at J, with 6 bases in the middle. In nucleotides, the CDR3 is TGCAGCGTAGATGTTAACTATGGCTACACCTTC. It codes for CSVDVNYGYTF.

The chain employs TRBV7-9 and TRBJ2-3; 8 nucleotides match TRBD1. CDR1 is SEHNR and CDR2 is FQNEAQ in the germline V gene (reference sequence). This CDR3 is built from 16 residues. V dropped 1 base and J dropped 6; count of bases not matched to a gene: 9. The CDR3: CASSLEGRQGADTQYF. The CDR3 bases are TGTGCCAGCAGCTTAGAGGGGCGCCAGGGGGCCGATACGCAGTATTTT. The variable domain in full, completed from reference TRBV7-9 and TRBJ2-3, reads DTGVSQNPRHKITKRGQNVTFRCDPISEHNRLYWYRQTLGQGPEFLTYFQNEAQLEKSRLLSDRFSAERPKGSFSTLEIQRTEQGDSAMYLCASSLEGRQGADTQYFGPGTRLTVL.

Turning to this clonotype: The CDR3 end shows no conserved phenylalanine or tryptophan, and so a read error is likely. The chain employs TRBV12-3 or TRBV12-4 and TRBJ1-2; D not resolved. The CDR3 loop spans 14 amino acids. The ends were cut back, 2 bases at V and 6 bases at J, with 13 bases in the middle. The CDR3 protein is CASSLLGLVHGYTL. In DNA, the CDR3 is TGTGCCAGCAGTTTACTGGGGTTAGTGCATGGCTACACCCTC.

This clonotype was recorded many times. The genes are TRBV7-2 and TRBJ2-1; D is undetermined. The ends were cut back, 1 base at V and 3 bases at J, with 10 bases in the middle. Germline V CDR1 and CDR2: SGHTA, FQGNSA. The length of the CDR3 is 15 residues. In DNA form, the CDR3 reads TGTGCCAGCAGCTTAGAGGGCGGCGACTACAATGAGCAGTTCTTC. Translating it yields CASSLEGGDYNEQFF.

Details on this clonotype: Since a much larger clone is just one base distant, this may be a read error. It is likely a read error, because the conserved phenylalanine at the end of the CDR3 is missing. V and J are TRBV19 and TRBJ2-3; 8 nucleotides match TRBD1. Germline V lookup: CDR1 LNHDA, CDR2 SQIVND (reference sequence). The CDR3 contains 13 residues. V was pared by 7 bases and J by 2 bases, with 2 bases of the junction left unmatched. CDR3 sequence reads: CASKDRVTDTQYI. The CDR3 region has the DNA TGTGCCAGTAAGGACAGGGTCACAGATACGCAGTATATT.